This TCR beta chain appears in the sequencing data of a study of cytomegalovirus exposure and HLA in healthy donors. Primers: 60 Vbeta forward and 13 Jbeta reverse. Only in-frame clones appear in the TCRdb table, and some are missing; sequencing was by immunoSEQ multiplex PCR. The sample lists tens of thousands of clones; about four fifths were seen once. Sequenced: PBMCs. The TCR comes from a woman in her 30s in good health and CMV-seronegative.

The chain's CDR3 is CASSLVRQETQYF. DNA of the CDR3: TGCGCCAGCAGCTTGGTCCGTCAAGAGACCCAGTACTTC. V gene TRBV5-1 combines with J gene TRBJ2-5; unclear D gene. This CDR3 is 13 amino acids long. Per the germline V gene, CDR1 is SGHRS and CDR2 is YFSETQ. V lost 0 bases and J 2 bases, leaving 5 bases between the germline ends.